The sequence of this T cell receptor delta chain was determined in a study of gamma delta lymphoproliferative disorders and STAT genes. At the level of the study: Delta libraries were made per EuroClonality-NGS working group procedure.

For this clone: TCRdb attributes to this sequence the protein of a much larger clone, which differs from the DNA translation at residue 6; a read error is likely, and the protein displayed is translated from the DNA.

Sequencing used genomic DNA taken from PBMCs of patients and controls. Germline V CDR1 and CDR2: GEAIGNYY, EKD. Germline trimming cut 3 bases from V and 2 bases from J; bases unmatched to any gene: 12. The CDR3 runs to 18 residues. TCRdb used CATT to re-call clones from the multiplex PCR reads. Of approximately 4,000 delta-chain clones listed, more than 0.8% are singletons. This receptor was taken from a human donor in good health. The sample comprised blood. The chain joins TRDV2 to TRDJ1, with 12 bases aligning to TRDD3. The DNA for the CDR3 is TGTGCCTGTGACGCAGCTGGGGGATACGGCAGTAAGACCGATAAACTCATCTTT. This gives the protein CACDAAGGYGSKTDKLIF.